Listed below are T cell receptor beta chains from one sample, sequenced in a study of technical replicates of blood from a handful of donors. Here immunoSEQ multiplex PCR was the method, and the copy in TCRdb shows in-frame clones only, minus some. The sample lists 13,000 to 15,000 clones; approximately 81% were seen once. Input material: PBMCs. The receptors derive from a human donor in good health. CDR3s include the opening cysteine and the closing phenylalanine or tryptophan. D genes are given only for firm matches. Some rows have no size entry. The others give once, few or many, or a class for an expanded clone.

d_call j_call cdr3_length v_call clone_size cdr3_nt cdr3_aa
NA TRBJ1-2 15 TRBV7-6 NA TGTGCCAGCAGCTTAAATAGCCGGACTCTCTATGGCTACACCTTC CASSLNSRTLYGYTF
NA TRBJ1-3 15 TRBV18 NA TGTGCCAGCTCACCGCAGGGTCTCTCTGGAAACACCATATATTTT CASSPQGLSGNTIYF
TRBD1 TRBJ2-7 14 TRBV28 NA TGTGCCAGCATCACCCGGGACAGGTCCTACGAGCAGTACTTC CASITRDRSYEQYF
TRBD2 TRBJ2-2 18 TRBV5-1 NA TGCGCCAGCAGCTTGGGGCAAGCGGGAGGGAAGAACACCGGGGAGCTGTTTTTT CASSLGQAGGKNTGELFF
NA TRBJ2-7 13 TRBV7-9 NA TGTGCCAGCAGCTTAGCAGGGGGTGACGAGCAGTACTTC CASSLAGGDEQYF
TRBD2 TRBJ2-5 18 TRBV14 once TGTGCCAGCAGCCAAGTGTCCTTACTAGCGGGAGTTAGGGAGACCCAGTACTTC CASSQVSLLAGVRETQYF
TRBD1 TRBJ2-1 12 TRBV29-1 NA TGCAGCGCGGGACAGTCCTACAATGAGCAGTTCTTC CSAGQSYNEQFF
NA TRBJ1-2 13 TRBV29-1 NA TGCAGCGTTGTGGTGTCTGGTAGGAGTGGCTACGCCTTC CSVVVSGRSGYAF
TRBD2 TRBJ2-5 13 TRBV5-8 NA TGTGCCAGCAGCGGACTAGCGGGAGAGACCCAGTACTTC CASSGLAGETQYF
TRBD2 TRBJ2-1 17 TRBV2 NA TGTGCCAGCAGCGCCATGGGACTAGCGATCTCCTACAATGAGCAGTTCTTC CASSAMGLAISYNEQFF
TRBD1 TRBJ2-2 15 TRBV5-1 NA TGCGCCAGCAGCTTGGGGGACAGTGGCCCCGGGGAGCTGTTTTTT CASSLGDSGPGELFF
NA TRBJ1-2 10 TRBV29-1 few TGCAGCGTCAGACAGTCAGGCTACACCTTC CSVRQSGYTF
NA TRBJ2-7 14 TRBV6-1 NA TGTGCCAGCAGTGAAGGGCAGAATATCTACGAGCAGTACTTC CASSEGQNIYEQYF
TRBD1 TRBJ1-1 15 TRBV18 NA TGTGCCAGCTCACCCCCGGGACAGTTCAACACTGAAGCTTTCTTT CASSPPGQFNTEAFF
TRBD1 TRBJ1-1 15 TRBV28 few TGTGCCAGCACCGCCCGGACAGGGGGCACGGCTGAAGCTTTCTTT CASTARTGGTAEAFF
TRBD1 TRBJ1-2 13 TRBV19 NA TGTGCCAGTAGTACAGGACAGGGATATGGCTACACCTTC CASSTGQGYGYTF
TRBD2 TRBJ2-1 15 TRBV4-2 NA TGTGCCAGCAACCTGGGGCTAGCGGGACCCAATGAGCAGTTCTTC CASNLGLAGPNEQFF
TRBD2 TRBJ2-7 12 TRBV29-1 once TGCAGCGTATTAGCGGGAGTTTTCGAGCAGTACTTC CSVLAGVFEQYF
TRBD2 TRBJ2-2 18 TRBV5-4 NA TGTGCCAGCAGCTTGGGAACTAGCGGGAGGCCCACGGTCGGGGAGCTGTTTTTT CASSLGTSGRPTVGELFF
TRBD2 TRBJ2-5 15 TRBV7-9 NA TGTGCCAGCACGGGAGGCCGCACGTCACAAGAGACCCAGTACTTC CASTGGRTSQETQYF
NA TRBJ2-4 15 TRBV14 NA TGTGCCAGCAGCCAAGTCCGGGGTTCCAAAAACATTCAGTACTTC CASSQVRGSKNIQYF
NA TRBJ2-1 16 TRBV10-1 NA TGCGCCAGCAGCCCCCTATTTGCGGGATCGGGCAATGAGCAGTTCTTC CASSPLFAGSGNEQFF
NA TRBJ1-1 16 TRBV11-1 NA TGTGCCAGCAGCTTAGGAAAGACATTTAAGGGGACTGAAGCTTTCTTT CASSLGKTFKGTEAFF
NA TRBJ2-7 14 TRBV7-9 once TGTGCCAGTGGAACAGGAATGCTGTACTACGAGCAGTACTTC CASGTGMLYYEQYF
TRBD1 TRBJ1-2 12 TRBV19 NA TGTGCCAGCTCAGGACAGGCCTATGGCTACACCTTC CASSGQAYGYTF
TRBD1 TRBJ1-3 17 TRBV9 NA TGTGCCAGCAGCGTACAGGGGGACGGGGACTCTGGAAACACCATATATTTT CASSVQGDGDSGNTIYF
TRBD1 TRBJ1-5 13 TRBV10-1 NA TGCGCCAGCAGCTCAGGGGGCGGTGGGCCCCAGCATTTT CASSSGGGGPQHF
TRBD1 TRBJ2-7 17 TRBV9 NA TGTGCCAGCAGCGTATCGGACACAGGGACAGGGGGCACCGAGCAGTACTTC CASSVSDTGTGGTEQYF
TRBD2 TRBJ2-2 18 TRBV14 NA TGTGCCAGCAGCAGCGAGGCGACTAGCGGGAGTTTAACCGGGGAGCTGTTTTTT CASSSEATSGSLTGELFF
NA TRBJ1-2 13 TRBV25-1 few TGTGCCAGCAGTGATAGGAGGGATACTGGCTACACCTTC CASSDRRDTGYTF
NA TRBJ1-4 14 TRBV28 NA TGTGCCAGCCATGGGGCAGCCCAGAATGAAAAACTGTTTTTT CASHGAAQNEKLFF
TRBD1 TRBJ1-5 13 TRBV10-2 NA TGCGCCAGCAGCGGACAGGGAGGCCAGCCCCAGCATTTT CASSGQGGQPQHF
NA TRBJ2-3 14 TRBV5-1 NA TGCGCCAGCGGAATCGGGGTGTTTAAAGCTACGCAGTATTTT CASGIGVFKATQYF
TRBD2 TRBJ2-5 15 TRBV7-9 NA TGTGCCAGCAGCTTAACGACTAGCGGGATTGGGACCCAGTACTTC CASSLTTSGIGTQYF
NA TRBJ2-2 13 TRBV11-2 NA TGTGCCAGCAGCTTACTCTCGACCGGGGAGCTGTTTTTT CASSLLSTGELFF
NA TRBJ2-7 17 TRBV28 NA TGTGCCAGCAGTTCCCCCCGCCTCGCAGTGTTCGACTACGAGCAGTACTTC CASSSPRLAVFDYEQYF
TRBD1 TRBJ1-1 16 TRBV7-6 NA TGTGCCAGCAGCTTAGGCACAGGACAGGGGAACACTGAAGCTTTCTTT CASSLGTGQGNTEAFF
NA TRBJ2-7 14 TRBV7-6 NA TGTGCCAGCAGCCCCGGACTCAACAAATACGAGCAGTACTTC CASSPGLNKYEQYF
NA TRBJ2-2 16 TRBV7-7 once TGTGCCAGCAGTTCCCAGACAGGACGTAACACCGGGGAGCTGTTTTTT CASSSQTGRNTGELFF
TRBD2 TRBJ2-7 15 TRBV4-1 NA TGCGCCAGCAGCTTCGGGGGGGTGAGCTCCTACGAGCAGTACTTC CASSFGGVSSYEQYF
TRBD2 TRBJ2-1 15 TRBV10-3 NA TGTGCCACCGGACTAGCGGGAGGGCCTTCGAATGAGCAGTTCTTC CATGLAGGPSNEQFF
NA TRBJ2-1 10 TRBV2 few TGTGCCAGCAGCGAATACGAACTACTCTTC CASSEYELLF
TRBD1 TRBJ1-4 14 TRBV28 NA TGTGCCAGCACCAGCACGACAGGGAATGAAAAACTGTTTTTT CASTSTTGNEKLFF
TRBD2 TRBJ2-7 17 TRBV5-1 NA TGCGCCAGCAGTTCAACTAGCGGGTCGACAAGCTCCTACGAGCAGTACTTC CASSSTSGSTSSYEQYF
TRBD2 TRBJ2-1 14 TRBV6-5 once TGTGCCAGCAGCCGGGCTAGCGGTACGGATGAGCAGTTCTTC CASSRASGTDEQFF
TRBD1 TRBJ1-4 15 TRBV7-9 NA TGTGCCAGCAGCGAACAGGGGGCCCCGGGTGAAAAACTGTTTTTT CASSEQGAPGEKLFF
TRBD2 TRBJ2-7 14 TRBV6-1 NA TGTGCCAGCAGTCGACTAGCGAATACCTACGAGCAGTACTTC CASSRLANTYEQYF
NA TRBJ2-1 14 TRBV18 NA TGTGCCAGCTCACCTGCCGGTAGCGGTGATGAGCAGTTCTTC CASSPAGSGDEQFF
TRBD1 TRBJ1-1 14 TRBV6-4 NA TGTGCCAGCAGAGACTCCGACAGGGGCACTGAAGCTTTCTTT CASRDSDRGTEAFF
NA TRBJ1-2 15 TRBV27 NA TGTGCCAGCAGTTTTTCTGGTTTTGGGAGCTATGGCTACACCTTC CASSFSGFGSYGYTF
NA TRBJ2-2 15 TRBV9 NA TGTGCCAGCAGCGTGTCACAGTACACCACCGGGGAGCTGTTTTTT CASSVSQYTTGELFF
NA TRBJ2-7 14 TRBV2 NA TGTGCCAGCAGAAAACAGGGTTATACCTACGAGCAGTACTTC CASRKQGYTYEQYF
TRBD2 TRBJ2-7 13 TRBV2 NA TGTGCCACCGAGAGCGGGAGCTCCTACGAGCAGTACTTC CATESGSSYEQYF
NA TRBJ1-1 12 TRBV2 few TGTGCCAGCAGTCAACAGGCGTTTGAGGCTTTCTTT CASSQQAFEAFF
TRBD2 TRBJ2-2 17 TRBV5-1 NA TGCGCCAGCAGGGCACTAGCGGGAGGGCCTAACACCGGGGAGCTGTTTTTT CASRALAGGPNTGELFF
TRBD1 TRBJ2-7 14 TRBV5-6 few TGTGCCAGCAGCAAGGGACAGCCCTCCTACGAGCAGTACTTC CASSKGQPSYEQYF